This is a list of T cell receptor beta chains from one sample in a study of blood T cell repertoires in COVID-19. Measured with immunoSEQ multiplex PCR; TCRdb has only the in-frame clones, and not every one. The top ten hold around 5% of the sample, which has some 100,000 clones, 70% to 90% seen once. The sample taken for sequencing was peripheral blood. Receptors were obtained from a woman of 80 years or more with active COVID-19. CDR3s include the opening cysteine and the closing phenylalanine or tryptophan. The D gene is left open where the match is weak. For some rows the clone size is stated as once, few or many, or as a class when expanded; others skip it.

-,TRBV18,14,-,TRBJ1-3,TGTGCCAGCTCACCATTGGCGGCTGGAAACACCATATATTTT,CASSPLAAGNTIYF
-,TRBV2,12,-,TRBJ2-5,TGTGCCAGCAGTGTAGAGCAAGAGACCCAGTACTTC,CASSVEQETQYF
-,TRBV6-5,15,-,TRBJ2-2,TGTGCCAGCAGATACCAAGACAGCCTCACCGGGGAGCTGTTTTTT,CASRYQDSLTGELFF
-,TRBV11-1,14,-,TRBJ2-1,TGTGCCAGCAGCCTCCGGACTCAACCGGATGAGCAGTTCTTC,CASSLRTQPDEQFF
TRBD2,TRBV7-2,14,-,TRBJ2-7,TGTGCCAGCAGCTTAGAGGACCTAGCGGGTGAGCAGTACTTC,CASSLEDLAGEQYF
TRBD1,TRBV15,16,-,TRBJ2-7,TGTGCCACCAGCAGAATCTCCTACAGGGGGCGAGACGAGCAGTACTTC,CATSRISYRGRDEQYF
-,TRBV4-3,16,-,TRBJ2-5,TGCGCCAGCAGCCAAGGGGCGGGCCCGCTGGGAGAGACCCAGTACTTC,CASSQGAGPLGETQYF
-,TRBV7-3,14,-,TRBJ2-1,TGTGCCAGCAGCTCAGGGGCCCCCTACAATGAGCAGTTCTTC,CASSSGAPYNEQFF
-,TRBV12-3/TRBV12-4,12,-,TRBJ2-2,TGTGCCAGCAGTTTGGAGGCCGGGGAGCTGTTTTTT,CASSLEAGELFF
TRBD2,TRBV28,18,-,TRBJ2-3,TGTGCCAGCAGTTCGGGTTGGTCGGGGGGGCGGAACACAGATACGCAGTATTTT,CASSSGWSGGRNTDTQYF
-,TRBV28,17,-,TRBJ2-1,TGTGCCAGCAGTTCCCATGAACCCGGGGCCAGGGGTGATGAGCAGTTCTTC,CASSSHEPGARGDEQFF
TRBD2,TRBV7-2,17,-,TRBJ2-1,TGTGCCAGCAGCCCCGGACTAGCGGGATTAATGTACAATGAGCAGTTCTTC,CASSPGLAGLMYNEQFF
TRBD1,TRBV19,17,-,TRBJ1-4,TGTGCCAGTAGTATACTACCGACAGGGGCTCGTGATGAAAAACTGTTTTTT,CASSILPTGARDEKLFF
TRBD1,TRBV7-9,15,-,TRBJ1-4,TGTGCCAGCAGCTTAGGGACAGGGCCTAATGAAAAACTGTTTTTT,CASSLGTGPNEKLFF
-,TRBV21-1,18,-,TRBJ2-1,TGTGCCAGCAGCGACCGGGACACCGCTGGGGGGGCTTACAATGAGCAGTTCTTC,CASSDRDTAGGAYNEQFF
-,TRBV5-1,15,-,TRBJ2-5,TGCGCCAGCAGCCTCGTTCCGATTCGGCGGGAGACCCAGTACTTC,CASSLVPIRRETQYF
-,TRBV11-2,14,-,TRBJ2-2,TGTGCCAGCAGCCCGACTAGACCCACCGGGGAGCTGTTTTTT,CASSPTRPTGELFF
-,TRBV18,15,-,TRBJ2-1,TGTGCCAGCACACCCCGGACAGCAACCTACAATGAGCAGTTCTTC,CASTPRTATYNEQFF
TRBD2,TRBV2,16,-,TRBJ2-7,TGTGCCAGCAGCTACAAGGCTAGCGGGAGTTCCTACGAGCAGTACTTC,CASSYKASGSSYEQYF
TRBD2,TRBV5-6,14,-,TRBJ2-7,TGTGCCAGCAGACCACTAGCGGGAGCGGGGGAGCAGTACTTC,CASRPLAGAGEQYF
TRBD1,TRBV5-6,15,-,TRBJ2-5,TGTGCCAGCAGCTTGAGGGACAGGGACTCCGAGACCCAGTACTTC,CASSLRDRDSETQYF
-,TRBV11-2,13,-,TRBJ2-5,TGTGCCAGCAGCTTAGCCTTACAAGAGACCCAGTACTTC,CASSLALQETQYF
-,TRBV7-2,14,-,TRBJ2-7,TGTGCCAGCAGCTTGGGGGACTCCCGAGGCGAGCAGTACTTC,CASSLGDSRGEQYF
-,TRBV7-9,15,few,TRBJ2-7,TGTGCCAGCAGCTTAGGTAGTCCAACCCCCTACGAGCAGTACTTC,CASSLGSPTPYEQYF
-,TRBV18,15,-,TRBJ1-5,TGTGCCAGCTCACCACCGGGGCAGCAGGGCCAGCCCCAGCATTTT,CASSPPGQQGQPQHF
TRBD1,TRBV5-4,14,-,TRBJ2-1,TGTGCCAGCAGTAGGGACAGCTTATACAATGAGCAGTTCTTC,CASSRDSLYNEQFF